This is a list of T cell receptor beta chains from one sample in a study of long-term antiretroviral therapy in people with HIV. The table came from immunoSEQ multiplex PCR; TCRdb's copy has only in-frame clones and leaves some out. The sample carries about 20,000 clones, approximately 81% recorded once. The specimen comprised unsorted PBMCs, sampled less than 2.5 years after starting antiretroviral therapy. These receptors were obtained from a man aged 35 to 55 with HIV. Each CDR3 is given with its conserved first and last residue.

V: TRBV7-3; CDR3: CASSLNRVDEKLFF
V: TRBV27; CDR3: CASSFGLAGTMDTGELFF
V: TRBV6-5; CDR3: CASGGTLASTDTQYF
V: TRBV14; CDR3: CASSQDLGSGELFF
V: TRBV19; CDR3: CASSLDRGNQPQHF
V: TRBV27; CDR3: CASSLLIGATETQYF
V: TRBV6-5; CDR3: CASSPTGGTGELFF
V: TRBV30; CDR3: CASAGLSYGYTF
V: TRBV19; CDR3: CASSLAGLAKNIQYF
V: TRBV14; CDR3: CASSQDRAYGYTF
V: TRBV7-2; CDR3: CASSLGLENQPQHF
V: TRBV30; CDR3: CAYRGEAADTQYF
V: TRBV6-5; CDR3: CASRGSGRSGELFF
V: TRBV9; CDR3: CASSVEGERGYTF
V: TRBV6-1; CDR3: CASSEAGAGTQYF
V: TRBV6-5; CDR3: CASSTGSNYGYTF
V: TRBV7-2; CDR3: CASIKELAGNYEQYF
V: TRBV6-5; CDR3: CASSPGPFGNTIYF
V: TRBV5-1; CDR3: CASSLAGQPQETQYF
V: TRBV5-1; CDR3: CASSLEGQGDHEQYF
V: TRBV6-5; CDR3: CASSGGGPQHF
V: TRBV15; CDR3: CATSRVGTGNTIYF
V: TRBV7-9; CDR3: CASSFPTSGQQTQYF
V: TRBV18; CDR3: CASSPLGGAGDTQYF
V: TRBV28; CDR3: CASSLGQGETQYF
V: TRBV11-2; CDR3: CASSFPEEGGETQYF
V: TRBV6-1; CDR3: CASSESQGLAEASSYEQYF
V: TRBV6-5; CDR3: CASRLSGTSTDTQYF
V: TRBV25-1; CDR3: CASSETGGATNEKLFF
V: TRBV7-8; CDR3: CASSLAQGTTHYGYTF
V: TRBV5-6; CDR3: CASSRDRATATNEKLFF
V: TRBV7-9; CDR3: CASEGVSYEQYF
V: TRBV7-9; CDR3: CASSTPGHPYEQYF
V: TRBV7-6; CDR3: CASSLEIRGSDNEQFF
V: TRBV19; CDR3: CASSPALSNQPQHF